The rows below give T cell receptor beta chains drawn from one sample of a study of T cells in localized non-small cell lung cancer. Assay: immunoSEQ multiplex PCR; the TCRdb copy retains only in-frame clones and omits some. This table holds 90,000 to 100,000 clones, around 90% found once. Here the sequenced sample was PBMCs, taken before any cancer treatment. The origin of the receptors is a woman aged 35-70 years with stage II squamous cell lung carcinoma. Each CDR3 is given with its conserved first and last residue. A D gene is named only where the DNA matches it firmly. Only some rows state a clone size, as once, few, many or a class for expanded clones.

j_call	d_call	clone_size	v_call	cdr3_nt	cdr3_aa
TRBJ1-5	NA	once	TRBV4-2	TGTGCCAGCAGCCAAGATAATAACCGGGATCAGCCCCAGCATTTT	CASSQDNNRDQPQHF
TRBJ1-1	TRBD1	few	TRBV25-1	TGTGCCAGCACCCAAATCGACAGGGGTGGTGAAGCTTTCTTT	CASTQIDRGGEAFF
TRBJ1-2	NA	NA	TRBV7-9	TGTGCCAGCAGCCCAAAAGGGGTTGCCGCAACCACTCATGGCTACACCTTC	CASSPKGVAATTHGYTF
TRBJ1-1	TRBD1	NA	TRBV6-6	TGTGCCAGCAGTTACCCCGGACAGGGGGAAGCTTTCTTT	CASSYPGQGEAFF
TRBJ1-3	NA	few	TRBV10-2	TGCGCCAGCAGTGCCGGGCCTGGAAACACCATATATTTT	CASSAGPGNTIYF
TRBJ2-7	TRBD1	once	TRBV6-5	TGTGCCAGCATGACAGGGATCCTTCCCTACGAGCAGTACTTC	CASMTGILPYEQYF
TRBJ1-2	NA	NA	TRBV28	TGTGCCAGCAGCCTCCCAGGGAATGTTGGCTACACCTTC	CASSLPGNVGYTF
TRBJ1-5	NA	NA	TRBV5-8	TGTGCCAGCAGCCGGGGGGGCTCCAAAGAAGATCAGCCCCAGCATTTT	CASSRGGSKEDQPQHF
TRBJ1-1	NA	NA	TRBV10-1	TGCGCCAGCAGTGAGTTACCACGAAGTGAAGCTTTCTTT	CASSELPRSEAFF
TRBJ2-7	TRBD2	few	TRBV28	TGTGCCAGCAGGAGCGGGGGGGCGAACGAGCAGTACTTC	CASRSGGANEQYF
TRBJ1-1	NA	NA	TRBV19	TGTGCCAGTAGTACTCCGGGACACAACATGAACACTGAAGCTTTCTTT	CASSTPGHNMNTEAFF
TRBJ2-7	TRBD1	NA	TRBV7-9	TGTGCCAGCAGCTGGACCGGGACAGGGGACGAGCAGTACTTC	CASSWTGTGDEQYF
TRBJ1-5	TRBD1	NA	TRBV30	TGTGCCTGGAGGGGACAGGGGGCTGGGGAGCCCCAGCATTTT	CAWRGQGAGEPQHF
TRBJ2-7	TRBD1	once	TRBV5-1	TGCGCCAGCAGCCAACGGACAGGGCGCTACGAGCAGTACTTC	CASSQRTGRYEQYF
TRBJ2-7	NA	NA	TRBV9	TGTGCCAGCAGCCCAGGGGACTCCTACGAGCAGTACTTC	CASSPGDSYEQYF
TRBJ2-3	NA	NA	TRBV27	TGTGCCAGCGCTCACGGGTTCGGGGCCTCCATAGCGACAGATACGCAGTATTTT	CASAHGFGASIATDTQYF
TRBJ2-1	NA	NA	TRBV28	TGTGCCAGCAGCAGGGGGGGCCCAACCTACAATGAGCAGTTCTTC	CASSRGGPTYNEQFF
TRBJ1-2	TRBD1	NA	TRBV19	TGTGCCAGCCTCGCCGGGACAGGTCGTAACTATGGCTACACCTTC	CASLAGTGRNYGYTF
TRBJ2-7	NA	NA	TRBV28	TGTGCCACCCGCAAGGGGGGGGCGCCTTGGGAGCAGTACTTC	CATRKGGAPWEQYF
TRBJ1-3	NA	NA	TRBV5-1	TGCGCCAGCAGCTCTTCCGGGACGCCTGGAAACACCATATATTTT	CASSSSGTPGNTIYF
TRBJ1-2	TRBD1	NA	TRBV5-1	TGCGCCAGCAGCCCACAGGGGGGCACCAACTATGGCTACACCTTC	CASSPQGGTNYGYTF
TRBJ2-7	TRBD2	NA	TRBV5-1	TGCGCCAGCAGCTTGCCCGTCTTAGCGGGAGGGCCGGACGAGCAGTACTTC	CASSLPVLAGGPDEQYF
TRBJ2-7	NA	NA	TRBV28	TGTGCCAGCAGCCGCCCCCCGCCTACCTCCTACGAGCAGTACTTC	CASSRPPPTSYEQYF
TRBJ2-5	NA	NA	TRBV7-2	TGTGCCAGCAGCTTAGGTTGGCCTAGCTGGACAGAGACCCAGTACTTC	CASSLGWPSWTETQYF
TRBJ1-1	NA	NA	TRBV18	TGTGCCAGCTCTCCCGGCGTACCTGAAGCTTTCTTT	CASSPGVPEAFF
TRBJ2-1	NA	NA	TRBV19	TGTGCCAGTAGTCCCGTCGCCGGTTTGATCCATGAGCAGTTCTTC	CASSPVAGLIHEQFF